The present entry profiles one T cell receptor beta chain with its context. Its matching antigen is unknown. The germline V gene encodes CDR1 GTSNPN and CDR2 SVGIG (reference sequence). The CDR3 has 16 amino acids. V lost 2 bases and J 6 bases, leaving 19 bases between the germline ends. Generated by immunoSEQ multiplex PCR, the TCRdb table keeps only in-frame clones and is missing some. This sample has about 110,000 clones, with 85% to 95% found just once. These data belong to a study of graft-versus-host responses after intestinal transplantation. Overall study context: Recipients had transplants, and these were multivisceral, liver-intestinal, or isolated intestinal. For around 3 years after anti-thymocyte globulin induction, all recipients took tacrolimus and steroids.

Overall study findings and caveats: There was an association between peak levels of circulating GvH clones and early post-transplant HvG declines. Analysis identified GvH clones in recipient marrow, with some appearing first in ileum or blood.

Sequencing was performed on unstimulated CD8+ T cells sorted from spleen or lymph node cells, taken before transplant. This receptor was taken from a human donor who was the organ donor for an intestinal transplant. This rearrangement joins TRBV30 to TRBJ2-2, with D hard to call. In DNA, the CDR3 is TGTGCCTGGAGTCAGCAGACAAGAGGTTCTCCCGGGGAGCTGTTTTTT. This gives the protein CAWSQQTRGSPGELFF.